The 27 T cell receptor beta chains in this list originate from one sample, sequenced in a study of blood T cells in healthy people across ages. A second PCR, run for about 7 to 11 cycles, used a sample-barcoded 5' primer plus a J-beta primer mix. In TCRdb, the 5' RACE reads were re-called with MiXCR into one record per CDR3 protein. The sample records almost 800,000 distinct CDR3 sequences, roughly 60% being singletons. The sequenced sample consisted of blood. The receptors stem from a man younger than 45 in good health.

The J gene is TRBJ1-2, the V gene TRBV11-2; D unresolved. The CDR3 loop spans 13 amino acids. From germline, CDR1 is SGHAT and CDR2 FQNNGV. V lost 2 bases and J lost 0, with 4 bases in between. The CDR3 sequence: CASSLHANYGYTF. The CDR3 DNA follows: TGTGCCAGCAGCTTACACGCTAACTATGGCTACACCTTC.

This clonotype has more than one count but fewer than ten. The chain carries TRBV12-3 or TRBV12-4 and TRBJ1-1; the D gene is possibly TRBD1 (6 bases). This CDR3 region has 15 residues. The V gene lost 4 bases and the J gene lost 5 bases, with 17 bases spanning the gap. CDR3 sequence: CASSYPPGGKTEAFF. Written as DNA, the CDR3 is TGTGCCAGCAGTTACCCCCCGGGGGGCAAGACTGAAGCTTTCTTT.

This clonotype was seen once. The chain employs TRBV20-1 and TRBJ2-3; 8 nucleotides match TRBD1. CDR1 DFQATT and CDR2 SNEGSKA come from the germline V gene (reference sequence). J lost 4 bases, V lost 3 bases, and 6 bases had no gene match. The CDR3 runs to 14 residues. The CDR3 DNA is TGCAGTGCTAGCGACAGGGGATACGCAGATACGCAGTATTTT. It yields the protein CSASDRGYADTQYF.

V gene TRBV23-1 combines with J gene TRBJ2-4; the D gene is possibly TRBD1 (5 bases). The DNA end lines up better with TRBJ2-7; the J call may be wrong. TRBV23-1 is an ORF, and what it does is uncertain. The CDR3 runs to 14 residues. Written as DNA, the CDR3 is TGCGCCAGCAGTCAACCCGATGGCAGGGACGAGCAGTACTTC. Its protein is CASSQPDGRDEQYF.

This chain joins TRBV7-9 and TRBJ1-2; the match to TRBD1 covers 7 bases. Germline lookup yields CDR1 SEHNR and CDR2 FQNEAQ (reference sequence). This CDR3 has 13 amino acids. Losses at the gene ends were 8 bases for V and 7 bases for J; bases not matched to a gene: 10. The CDR3 reads CASAKGAVPGYTF. In DNA, the CDR3 is TGTGCCAGCGCGAAGGGGGCAGTTCCTGGCTACACCTTC.

J is TRBJ1-2 and V is TRBV30, with D possibly being TRBD1 (6 bases). V was shortened by 3 bases and J by 2 bases, with 19 bases between the two germline ends. Germline V gene sequence: CDR1 GTSNPN, CDR2 SVGIG (reference sequence). This CDR3 spans 16 amino acids. DNA of the CDR3: TGTGCCTGGAGGCGACTGGAGACAGGATACAACTATGGCTACACCTTC. As protein: CAWRRLETGYNYGYTF.

The V gene is TRBV28, the J gene TRBJ1-2; D remains ambiguous. This CDR3 is built from 13 residues. V lost 4 bases to trimming and J lost 4 bases, with 10 bases between them. Germline V lookup: CDR1 MDHEN, CDR2 SYDVKM. CDR3 sequence: CASSYKPSYGYTF. In DNA, the CDR3 is TGTGCCAGCAGTTATAAGCCATCCTATGGCTACACCTTC.

J is TRBJ2-3 and V is TRBV6-6; 7 bases fit TRBD2. The germline V gene encodes CDR1 MNHNY and CDR2 SVGAGI (reference sequence). This CDR3 spans 16 amino acids. The ends lost 5 bases at V and 5 bases at J; junction bases unmatched: 13. The CDR3 protein is CASSPSGGREGDTQYF. The CDR3 coding sequence is TGTGCCAGCAGTCCCTCGGGTGGAAGGGAGGGAGATACGCAGTATTTT.

The chain combines TRBV7-2 with TRBJ2-5, with unresolved D. The germline CDR1 and CDR2 sequences are SGHTA and FQGNSA. The ends were cut back, 5 bases at V and 6 bases at J, with 13 bases in the middle. The CDR3 spans 13 residues. CDR3 amino acids: CASSPHEAKTQYF. CDR3 DNA: TGTGCCAGCAGCCCCCACGAGGCAAAGACCCAGTACTTC.

This chain connects TRBV12-3 or TRBV12-4 to TRBJ1-1; tentative D call: TRBD1 (5 bases). This CDR3 region has 12 residues. Trimming left V 2 bases short and J 8 bases short, with 9 bases between. The CDR3 spells CASSLMTAEAFF. The CDR3 region has the DNA TGTGCCAGCAGTTTAATGACAGCCGAAGCTTTCTTT.

In DNA, the CDR3 is TGTGCCAGCAGTTTCCCGGGACTAGCGACCAATGAGCAGTTCTTC. It specifies CASSFPGLATNEQFF. The gene calls are TRBV7-9 and TRBJ2-1, with 10 bases aligning to TRBD2. The V and J ends lost 6 bases and 6 bases, in that order; junction bases with no gene match: 8. CDR1 and CDR2 from the germline V gene are SEHNR and FQNEAQ (reference sequence). The CDR3 consists of 15 residues. Drawing the rest from reference TRBV7-9 and TRBJ2-1, the complete variable domain is DTGVSQNPRHKITKRGQNVTFRCDPISEHNRLYWYRQTLGQGPEFLTYFQNEAQLEKSRLLSDRFSAERPKGSFSTLEIQRTEQGDSAMYLCASSFPGLATNEQFFGPGTRLTVL.

There are many counts of this clonotype. The chain carries TRBV7-2 and TRBJ2-1; 11 bases agree with TRBD2. CDR1 and CDR2 (germline): SGHTA, FQGNSA. This CDR3 comprises 14 residues. V was clipped by 7 bases and J by 4 bases; unmatched bases: 3. CDR3 coding DNA: TGTGCCAGCACAATAGCGGGGGGGTACAATGAGCAGTTCTTC. It encodes CASTIAGGYNEQFF.

This clonotype appeared a single time. The CDR3, as DNA: TGTGCCAGCAGCCGAATATTAGTGAGGGGTAACTATGGCTACACCTTC. This gives the protein CASSRILVRGNYGYTF. This rearrangement joins TRBV7-9 to TRBJ1-2; possibly TRBD1 for D (5 bases). Between the trimmed V and J ends, which lost 5 bases and 1 base, there was a span of 17 bases. The germline CDR1 and CDR2 sequences are SEHNR and FQNEAQ (reference sequence). CDR3 length: 16 amino acids.

The chain couples TRBV5-1 to TRBJ1-6, with D tentatively TRBD1 (5 bases). Germline loops: CDR1 SGHRS, CDR2 YFSETQ. V shed 8 bases and J shed 6 bases, with 15 bases lying between them. This CDR3 is 14 amino acids long. The CDR3: CASSRDGFNSPLHF. Here the CDR3 DNA reads TGCGCCAGTAGCCGGGACGGTTTTAATTCACCCCTCCACTTT.

This rearrangement joins TRBV7-9 to TRBJ2-7, with D perhaps being TRBD1 or TRBD2 (5 bases each). This CDR3 contains 13 residues. Germline-derived CDR1 and CDR2 are SEHNR and FQNEAQ (reference sequence). The ends were cut back, 4 bases at V and 5 bases at J, with 12 bases in the middle. The CDR3, as DNA: TGTGCCAGCAGCTCCCGGGGCTTACACGAGCAGTACTTC. It is translated as CASSSRGLHEQYF. Variable domain in full (rest from reference TRBV7-9 and TRBJ2-7): DTGVSQNPRHKITKRGQNVTFRCDPISEHNRLYWYRQTLGQGPEFLTYFQNEAQLEKSRLLSDRFSAERPKGSFSTLEIQRTEQGDSAMYLCASSSRGLHEQYFGPGTRLTVT.

The chain joins TRBV20-1 to TRBJ2-1; a weak D match, TRBD2 (5 bases). The CDR3 extends over 16 amino acids. Trimming pared 0 bases from V and 4 bases from J, leaving 16 bases between. Germline assignment: CDR1 DFQATT and CDR2 SNEGSKA (reference sequence). The CDR3 is CSARDTVLGIYNEQFF. CDR3 DNA: TGCAGTGCTAGAGATACGGTACTAGGCATTTACAATGAGCAGTTCTTC.

The chain joins TRBV12-3 or TRBV12-4 to TRBJ2-7; D gene ambiguous. The CDR3 consists of 12 residues. V shed 7 bases and J shed 2 bases, with 9 bases lying between them. In DNA form, the CDR3 reads TGTGCCAGCACAACCAAGACCTACGAGCAGTACTTC. As protein: CASTTKTYEQYF.

The gene calls are TRBV3-1 and TRBJ2-5; TRBD2 agrees at 7 bases. With the DNA end fitting TRBJ2-7 better, the J assignment may be wrong. This CDR3 spans 15 amino acids. Germline loops: CDR1 LGHDT, CDR2 YNNKEL (reference sequence). CDR3 nucleotide sequence: TGTGCCAGCAGCTTCCAAGGCAGCGGGGTCTACGAGCAGTACTTC. Amino acids: CASSFQGSGVYEQYF.

This clonotype appeared a few times. The chain employs TRBV29-1 and TRBJ2-7; D is possibly TRBD1 or TRBD2 (5 bases each). The germline gives CDR1 SQVTM, CDR2 ANQGSEA. V dropped 3 bases and J dropped 0 bases, with 9 bases sitting between them. This CDR3 has 13 residues. In DNA form, the CDR3 reads TGCAGCGTTGAGGGGGAAAGCTCCTACGAGCAGTACTTC. Translated, it gives CSVEGESSYEQYF.

CDR3 amino acids: CASSFTANEQYF. In nucleotides, the CDR3 is TGTGCCAGCAGCTTCACAGCCAACGAGCAGTACTTC. V is TRBV5-6 and J is TRBJ2-5; D is undetermined. The last part of the DNA fits TRBJ2-7 better; the J call may be wrong. The CDR3 is 12 amino acids. The germline CDR1 and CDR2 sequences are SGHDT and YYEEEE.

The V call is TRBV4-3, the J call TRBJ2-7; D is unresolved. V lost 0 bases to trimming and J lost 3 bases, with 9 bases between them. CDR1 is LGHNA and CDR2 is YSLEER in the germline V gene. CDR3 size: 14 residues. CDR3 coding DNA: TGCGCCAGCAGCCAAGACGGAGATTACTACGAGCAGTACTTC. It codes for CASSQDGDYYEQYF.

This clonotype is a singleton in its sample. V gene TRBV20-1 combines with J gene TRBJ2-3; 10 bases map to TRBD1. CDR3 length: 12 residues. CDR1 and CDR2 from the germline V gene are DFQATT and SNEGSKA (reference sequence). V lost 1 base and J lost 14; bases outside the gene matches: 6. The CDR3 DNA sequence: TGCAGTGCTAGAGCGACAGGGGGCACTACGTATTTT. Translation gives CSARATGGTTYF.

This chain connects TRBV11-2 to TRBJ2-1; the D gene is possibly TRBD2 (6 bases). V lost 5 bases, J lost 4 bases, and 18 bases lay in between. This CDR3 is 16 amino acids long. Germline V gives CDR1 SGHAT, CDR2 FQNNGV. CDR3 DNA: TGTGCCAGCAGCCCAAGAGGGGCGGGGAGATACAATGAGCAGTTCTTC. It is translated as CASSPRGAGRYNEQFF.

Here the CDR3 reads CASRVMNTEAFF. In nucleotides, the CDR3 is TGTGCCAGCAGGGTTATGAACACTGAAGCTTTCTTT. V gene TRBV2 combines with J gene TRBJ1-1, with D uncertain. The CDR3 contains 12 residues. Germline loops: CDR1 SNHLY, CDR2 FYNNEI. V was shortened by 6 bases and J by 0 bases, with 5 bases between the two germline ends.

The chain carries TRBV5-6 and TRBJ2-1; D possibly matches TRBD1 or TRBD2 (5 bases each). The CDR3 runs to 14 residues. CDR1 is SGHDT, CDR2 YYEEEE, per germline. The V gene lost 5 bases and the J gene lost 5 bases, with 14 bases spanning the gap. The CDR3, as DNA: TGTGCCAGCAGTCCCCTCCGGGACCACAATGAGCAGTTCTTC. It encodes CASSPLRDHNEQFF.

V is TRBV5-1 and J is TRBJ2-2, with 8 bases that match TRBD1. Trimming took 3 bases from V and 5 from J; bases not matched to a gene: 6. Germline loops: CDR1 SGHRS, CDR2 YFSETQ. This CDR3 contains 15 residues. CDR3: CASSSGQGGTGELFF. In DNA form, the CDR3 reads TGCGCCAGCAGCTCCGGACAGGGAGGTACCGGGGAGCTGTTTTTT.

The chain is built from TRBV7-2 and TRBJ2-1; 7 bases match TRBD2. This CDR3 region has 16 residues. Unmatched junction bases numbered 8, after V lost 1 base and J lost 5 bases. Germline CDR1 reads SGHTA; CDR2 reads FQGNSA. Here the CDR3 reads CASSLEGGRGNNEQFF. CDR3 DNA: TGTGCCAGCAGCTTAGAAGGCGGGAGAGGAAACAATGAGCAGTTCTTC.